Listed below are T cell receptor beta chains from one sample, sequenced in a study of T cell repertoires in cytomegalovirus infection. Their antigens remain unidentified. TCRdb re-analysed the reads in MiXCR, keeping a single row per CDR3 protein. The repertoire holds around 310,000 distinct CDR3 sequences, with just under 30% as singletons. The sequencing used cultured PBMCs, collected from culture after CMV antigen stimulation. These receptors were obtained from a human donor in good health (CMV status not recorded). Some clones in this sample may be carry-over from other donors' samples. CDR3s include the opening cysteine and the closing phenylalanine or tryptophan. D genes are given only for firm matches. Where a row states a size, it is once, few, many or the class of an expanded clone; other rows omit it.

D | J | size | V | DNA | CDR3
. | TRBJ1-4 | . | TRBV4-3 | TGCGCCAGCAGCCACCAGGATACAACTAATGAAAAACTGTTTTTT | CASSHQDTTNEKLFF
TRBD2 | TRBJ2-5 | once | TRBV20-1 | TGCAGTGCTAGTGAGCGGGGGGGCGTCGAGACCCAGTACTTC | CSASERGGVETQYF
. | TRBJ1-1 | . | TRBV14 | TGTGCCAGCAGCCAAGTTGAATGGGTGGGGTTGAACACTGAAGCTTTCTTT | CASSQVEWVGLNTEAFF
TRBD2 | TRBJ2-1 | . | TRBV7-6 | TGTGCCAGTACTAGCGGGGGAGGGAATGAGCAGTTCTTC | CASTSGGGNEQFF
. | TRBJ2-5 | . | TRBV7-2 | TGTGCCAGCAGCGGTGGGGCAGGGAAGGAGACCCAGTACTTC | CASSGGAGKETQYF
. | TRBJ2-7 | many | TRBV5-4 | TGTGCCAGCAGCTTGGGACAGAGAACCTACGAGCAGTACTTC | CASSLGQRTYEQYF
. | TRBJ1-5 | few | TRBV7-8 | TGTGCCAGCAGCTTACCGGGAACGGGGCGTCAGCCCCAGCATTTT | CASSLPGTGRQPQHF
. | TRBJ1-1 | . | TRBV7-3 | TGTGCCAGCAGCTTGGTAGGGGCCGGAGCTTTCTTT | CASSLVGAGAFF
. | TRBJ1-1 | once | TRBV15 | TGTGCCACCAGCACCGACAGGAGACACCCAGCTTTCTTT | CATSTDRRHPAFF
TRBD1 | TRBJ1-1 | . | TRBV12-5 | TGTGCTAGTGCTCCAGGGGGCGCGGGCACTGAAGCTTTCTTT | CASAPGGAGTEAFF
TRBD2 | TRBJ2-3 | . | TRBV6-4 | TGTGCCAGCAGTGAGATAGCGGGGGGCACAGATACGCAGTATTTT | CASSEIAGGTDTQYF
TRBD1 | TRBJ1-5 | . | TRBV12-3/TRBV12-4 | TGTGCCAGCAGTCCGGGGGACAGGGAACAGCCCCAGCATTTT | CASSPGDREQPQHF
. | TRBJ2-1 | few | TRBV20-1 | TGCAGTGCTAGAGCGGGAGGAGGGGGCCCCACACTGTACAATGAGCAGTTCTTC | CSARAGGGGPTLYNEQFF
TRBD1 | TRBJ1-1 | few | TRBV19 | TGTGCCAGTAGTACCTACGACAGGGGGCAGGTGAACACTGAAGCTTTCTTT | CASSTYDRGQVNTEAFF
TRBD2 | TRBJ2-3 | few | TRBV7-2 | TGTGCCAGCAGCTTGGCTAGCGGGGGCCTCACAGATACGCAGTATTTT | CASSLASGGLTDTQYF
. | TRBJ1-5 | . | TRBV14 | TGTGCCAGCAGCCCTAGCGGACAGCACAATCAGCCCCAGCATTTT | CASSPSGQHNQPQHF
. | TRBJ2-1 | few | TRBV4-1 | TGCGCCAGCAGCCCCACGGCGCCGTACAATGAGCAGTTCTTC | CASSPTAPYNEQFF
TRBD2 | TRBJ2-2 | . | TRBV28 | TGTGCCAGCACCCTTAGCGGGAGAGACACCGGGGAGCTGTTTTTT | CASTLSGRDTGELFF
. | TRBJ2-1 | few | TRBV5-8 | TGTGCCAGCGCAGTAGGGGTAAGCGCTACCAATGAGCAGTTCTTC | CASAVGVSATNEQFF
. | TRBJ2-3 | . | TRBV28 | TGTGCCAGCAGTTTGGGTTGGTTTACAGATACGCAGTATTTT | CASSLGWFTDTQYF
TRBD1 | TRBJ1-1 | many | TRBV12-3/TRBV12-4 | TGTGCCAGCAGTTTCGACAGGGGAACTGAAGCTTTCTTT | CASSFDRGTEAFF
TRBD1 | TRBJ2-5 | . | TRBV20-1 | TGCAGTGCTAGAGCTCTCAGGGGGCAAGAGACCCAGTACTTC | CSARALRGQETQYF
TRBD2 | TRBJ2-1 | . | TRBV14 | TGTGCCAGCAGCCGACGGACTAGGGCCTACAATGAGCAGTTCTTC | CASSRRTRAYNEQFF
TRBD1 | TRBJ1-4 | . | TRBV4-1 | TGCGCCAGCAACCCGGGACAGGGGGCGCAGATTCGGGAAAAACTGTTTTTT | CASNPGQGAQIREKLFF
. | TRBJ1-1 | few | TRBV12-3/TRBV12-4 | TGTGCCAGCAGTTTCATAACCAGGTTGAACACTGAAGCTTTCTTT | CASSFITRLNTEAFF
TRBD1 | TRBJ1-6 | . | TRBV11-2 | TGTGCCAGCAGCCCAGGGGGTCTAGGACCCCTCCACTTT | CASSPGGLGPLHF
. | TRBJ1-5 | . | TRBV12-3/TRBV12-4 | TGTGCCAGCACCATCCCTGGGGGACCGAGCCACAATCAGCCCCAGCATTTT | CASTIPGGPSHNQPQHF
. | TRBJ1-1 | many | TRBV7-8 | TGTGCCAGCAGCTTATCTAGTAGCCTGAACACTGAAGCTTTCTTT | CASSLSSSLNTEAFF
. | TRBJ2-5 | few | TRBV14 | TGTGCCAGCAGCCAAGGGGTCCAGGCATACCAAGAGACCCAGTACTTC | CASSQGVQAYQETQYF
. | TRBJ1-1 | few | TRBV7-2 | TGTGCCAGCAGCTCTAGTCCCCTCGGCACTGAAGCTTTCTTT | CASSSSPLGTEAFF
. | TRBJ2-3 | few | TRBV19 | TGTGCCAGTAGTATTCAAGCGACAGATACGCAGTATTTT | CASSIQATDTQYF
TRBD2 | TRBJ2-1 | . | TRBV15 | TGTGCCACCAGCGGTAGGACTAGCGGGAGAAGGAATGAGCAGTTCTTC | CATSGRTSGRRNEQFF
TRBD1 | TRBJ2-1 | . | TRBV7-7 | TGTGCTAGCAGCTTCGGGACAGGGGCCTACAATGAGCAGTTCTTC | CASSFGTGAYNEQFF
. | TRBJ2-3 | . | TRBV9 | TGTGCCAGCAGCGCCAAGGGTTTCACAGATACGCAGTATTTT | CASSAKGFTDTQYF
TRBD1 | TRBJ1-1 | many | TRBV7-8 | TGTGCCAGCAGCTTAGAAGGGGGCGGTGGGACTGAAGCTTTCTTT | CASSLEGGGGTEAFF
. | TRBJ1-1 | few | TRBV6-5 | TGTGCCAGCAGATCGACCTTTGGGAGGAACACTGAAGCTTTCTTT | CASRSTFGRNTEAFF
TRBD2 | TRBJ2-7 | . | TRBV19 | TGTGCCAGTAGTTTTGGGACTATGTACGAGCAGTACTTC | CASSFGTMYEQYF
. | TRBJ1-1 | . | TRBV20-1 | TGCAGTGCTAAGGGCGGGGTGTCAATGAACACTGAAGCTTTCTTT | CSAKGGVSMNTEAFF
. | TRBJ1-4 | few | TRBV7-9 | TGTGCCAGCAGCTTGGGTTCGGGTGAAGGGATAACTAATGAAAAACTGTTTTTT | CASSLGSGEGITNEKLFF
. | TRBJ2-1 | . | TRBV7-6 | TGTGCCAGCAGCTTAGAAGGGAGGAACGATGAGCAGTTCTTC | CASSLEGRNDEQFF
. | TRBJ2-3 | many | TRBV7-6 | TGTGCCAGCAGCCCACTTACCAGGGCCCGCACAGATACGCAGTATTTT | CASSPLTRARTDTQYF
TRBD1 | TRBJ1-1 | many | TRBV7-2 | TGTGCCAGCAGCTTAGAGTGGGGACAGGGGGCTTTCTTT | CASSLEWGQGAFF
TRBD1 | TRBJ1-5 | few | TRBV28 | TGTGCCAGCACTTCGATGGGCCACAGGGGGCTCGATCAGCCCCAGCATTTT | CASTSMGHRGLDQPQHF
. | TRBJ1-5 | once | TRBV10-3 | TGTGCCATCAGTGAGTCCACGGTGGATCAGCCCCAGCATTTT | CAISESTVDQPQHF
TRBD2 | TRBJ2-3 | . | TRBV7-3 | TGTGCCAGCGGATATAGCGGGGGGGCCGATACGCAGTATTTT | CASGYSGGADTQYF
. | TRBJ1-3 | many | TRBV7-2 | TGTGCCAGCAGGGGCTCTGGAAACACCATATATTTT | CASRGSGNTIYF
TRBD2 | TRBJ2-1 | . | TRBV5-4 | TGTGCCAGCAGCTCCGGGACTAGCGGCCACAATGAGCAGTTCTTC | CASSSGTSGHNEQFF
. | TRBJ2-5 | . | TRBV12-3/TRBV12-4 | TGTGCCAGCACCCCCTCGGGTAGCGTTAAAGAGACCCAGTACTTC | CASTPSGSVKETQYF
TRBD1 | TRBJ2-7 | few | TRBV4-1 | TGCGCCAGCAGCCCCACCGGGACAGGGGATCCGGGCCCCTACGAGCAGTACTTC | CASSPTGTGDPGPYEQYF
. | TRBJ2-5 | . | TRBV12-3/TRBV12-4 | TGTGCCAGCAGCCCCCCTGGGCCTTCAGGGACCCAGTACTTC | CASSPPGPSGTQYF
. | TRBJ2-1 | few | TRBV20-1 | TGCAGTGCTAGTCATTCCCGGGATGAGCAGTTCTTC | CSASHSRDEQFF
. | TRBJ2-7 | . | TRBV7-8 | TGTGCCAGCAGCTTAGGCGATGTACGGACGGGCTCCTACGAGCAGTACTTC | CASSLGDVRTGSYEQYF
. | TRBJ2-3 | few | TRBV29-1 | TGCAGCGTTGTGGGCAGATCCACAGATACGCAGTATTTT | CSVVGRSTDTQYF
TRBD1 | TRBJ2-7 | few | TRBV19 | TGTGCCAGTAGTCCGAGGGACAGTGGCGCCTACGAGCAGTACTTC | CASSPRDSGAYEQYF